These T cell receptor beta chains were read from a single sample in a study of blood T cells in healthy people across ages. TCRdb ran MiXCR on the 5' RACE reads and lists one entry per CDR3 protein. The sample carries about 640,000 distinct CDR3 sequences, around 41% recorded once. The sample taken for sequencing was blood. These receptors were obtained from a man older than 75 in good health. CDR3s include the opening cysteine and the closing phenylalanine or tryptophan. The D gene is left open where the match is weak. Size tells how often a clone was seen (once, few, many) or the class of an expanded clone, and some rows leave it out.

>NA|NA|TRBJ2-3|TRBV7-2
CASSPQFADTQYF
TGTGCCAGCAGCCCCCAGTTCGCAGATACGCAGTATTTT
>NA|TRBD1|TRBJ1-1|TRBV3-1
CASSQGWTGDTEAFF
TGTGCCAGCAGCCAAGGGTGGACAGGGGACACTGAAGCTTTCTTT
>NA|NA|TRBJ2-7|TRBV7-2
CASSRRRLDTDGQYF
TGTGCCAGCAGCCGGCGGCGGCTAGATACGGACGGGCAGTACTTC
>NA|TRBD1|TRBJ2-7|TRBV27
CASSWAGGSEQYF
TGTGCCAGCAGTTGGGCAGGGGGTAGCGAGCAGTACTTC
>NA|TRBD2|TRBJ2-7|TRBV20-1
CSTRRASGRATYEQYF
TGCAGTACTAGAAGAGCTAGCGGGAGGGCTACCTACGAGCAGTACTTC
>NA|NA|TRBJ1-1|TRBV4-3
CASSQDFRGAFF
TGCGCCAGCAGCCAAGATTTCCGAGGGGCTTTCTTT
>NA|NA|TRBJ2-3|TRBV6-6
CASSSNRRDTQYF
TGTGCCAGCAGTTCCAACAGGAGGGATACGCAGTATTTT
>NA|TRBD2|TRBJ2-1|TRBV27
CASERLSGGSPPYNEQFF
TGTGCCAGCGAACGGTTAAGCGGGGGGTCACCACCCTACAATGAGCAGTTCTTC
>NA|NA|TRBJ2-1|TRBV9
CASSVTVGGNNEQFF
TGTGCCAGCAGCGTAACAGTTGGGGGGAACAATGAGCAGTTCTTC
>NA|TRBD1|TRBJ1-2|TRBV20-1
CSAVGQDYGYTF
TGCAGTGCCGTGGGACAGGACTATGGCTACACCTTC
>few|NA|TRBJ2-5|TRBV11-2
CASSLELASETQYF
TGTGCCAGCAGCTTAGAACTAGCAAGCGAGACCCAGTACTTC
>few|NA|TRBJ2-7|TRBV14
CASSQVGGLDGQYF
TGTGCCAGCAGCCAAGTCGGAGGCCTCGATGGGCAGTACTTC
>few|NA|TRBJ1-4|TRBV7-9
CASSRGATNEKLFF
TGTGCCAGCAGCAGGGGAGCAACTAATGAAAAACTGTTTTTT
>NA|NA|TRBJ2-1|TRBV5-1
CASSLGQGRVNEQFF
TGCGCCAGCAGCTTGGGACAGGGGAGGGTTAATGAGCAGTTCTTC
>NA|TRBD2|TRBJ2-5|TRBV27
CASRGGREETQYF
TGTGCCAGCAGAGGCGGGAGGGAAGAGACCCAGTACTTC
>NA|TRBD1|TRBJ2-5|TRBV6-2/TRBV6-3
CASSWTGGPETQYF
TGTGCCAGCAGCTGGACAGGGGGGCCAGAGACCCAGTACTTC
>NA|TRBD1|TRBJ1-2|TRBV9
CASSVARQGSPYGYTF
TGTGCCAGCAGCGTAGCCCGACAGGGGAGTCCCTATGGCTACACCTTC
>many|NA|TRBJ2-7|TRBV21-1
CASSLWGYEQYF
TGTGCCAGCAGCCTGTGGGGCTACGAGCAGTACTTC
>few|TRBD1|TRBJ2-1|TRBV5-5
CASSKGQGVDNEQFF
TGTGCCAGCAGCAAGGGACAGGGTGTTGACAATGAGCAGTTCTTC
>NA|TRBD2|TRBJ2-5|TRBV20-1
CSARALKAGAYQETQYF
TGCAGTGCTAGAGCCCTAAAAGCGGGGGCTTACCAAGAGACCCAGTACTTC
>few|TRBD2|TRBJ2-3|TRBV20-1
CSARDRPSGPTDTQYF
TGCAGTGCTAGAGATAGGCCTAGCGGACCTACAGATACGCAGTATTTT
>NA|TRBD2|TRBJ2-3|TRBV20-1
CSVKQRDGDTQYF
TGCAGTGTCAAGCAGCGGGACGGAGATACGCAGTATTTT
>NA|NA|TRBJ2-5|TRBV20-1
CSAPRKGVGETQYF
TGCAGTGCCCCAAGGAAGGGGGTCGGAGAGACCCAGTACTTC
>NA|TRBD2|TRBJ2-5|TRBV29-1
CSSLGTSGHQETQYF
TGCAGCTCCCTTGGGACTAGCGGACACCAAGAGACCCAGTACTTC
>NA|TRBD1|TRBJ2-3|TRBV25-1
CASSELGQSTDTQYF
TGTGCCAGCAGTGAATTGGGACAGAGTACTGATACGCAGTATTTT
>many|NA|TRBJ2-5|TRBV4-3
CASSQLGLQETQYF
TGCGCCAGCAGCCAGCTAGGACTCCAAGAGACCCAGTACTTC
>few|TRBD1|TRBJ2-7|TRBV27
CASSLGQGGLYEQYF
TGTGCCAGCAGTTTAGGACAGGGAGGTCTCTACGAGCAGTACTTC
>NA|NA|TRBJ2-3|TRBV18
CASSPAITDTQYF
TGTGCCAGCTCACCAGCAATCACAGATACGCAGTATTTT
>NA|TRBD2|TRBJ2-3|TRBV7-2
CASSWGLAGGDTQYF
TGTGCCAGCAGCTGGGGACTAGCGGGAGGAGATACGCAGTATTTT
>NA|NA|TRBJ2-5|TRBV7-2
CASSLRIAQETQYF
TGTGCCAGCAGCTTACGTATAGCCCAAGAGACCCAGTACTTC
>NA|NA|TRBJ2-5|TRBV6-5
CASSYYSGSRPQETQYF
TGTGCCAGCAGTTACTATTCGGGCAGCCGACCCCAAGAGACCCAGTACTTC
>many|TRBD2|TRBJ2-7|TRBV28
CASSFTRARGGQYF
TGTGCCAGCAGTTTCACTCGCGCTCGGGGGGGGCAGTACTTC
>NA|TRBD2|TRBJ2-1|TRBV7-6
CASSLARTSGIREQFF
TGTGCCAGCAGCTTAGCGCGGACTAGCGGGATTCGTGAGCAGTTCTTC